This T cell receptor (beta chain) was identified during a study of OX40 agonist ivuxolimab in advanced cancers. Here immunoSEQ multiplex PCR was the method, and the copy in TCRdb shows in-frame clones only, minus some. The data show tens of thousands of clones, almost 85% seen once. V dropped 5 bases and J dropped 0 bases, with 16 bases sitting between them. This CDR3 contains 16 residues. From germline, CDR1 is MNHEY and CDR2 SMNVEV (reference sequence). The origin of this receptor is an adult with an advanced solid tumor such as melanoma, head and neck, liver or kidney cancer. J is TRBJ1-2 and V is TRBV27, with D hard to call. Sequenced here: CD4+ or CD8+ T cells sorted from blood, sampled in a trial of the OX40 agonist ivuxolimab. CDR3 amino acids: CASSPLGLGSNYGYTF. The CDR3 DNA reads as TGTGCCAGCAGTCCCCTGGGCCTCGGGTCTAACTATGGCTACACCTTC.